This T cell receptor beta chain was retrieved from a study of identifying expanded T cells in peripheral blood. Per germline, CDR1 SGHKS and CDR2 YYEKEE (reference sequence). Trimming cost V 2 bases and J 4 bases; bases outside gene matches: 12. There are 16 residues in the CDR3. Assay: immunoSEQ multiplex PCR; the TCRdb copy retains only in-frame clones and omits some. The top ten clones hold more than 5.5% of a sample with some 97,000 clones, 88% of them seen once. Collection occurred without any documented infections or immune events in donors. Source material: blood. This sequence was found in a person between 18 and 69 years old in good health. J is TRBJ2-7 and V is TRBV5-5, with TRBD1 matching over 7 bases. CDR3 residues: CASSLSMEQGLYEQYF. The CDR3 bases are TGTGCCAGCAGCTTATCGATGGAACAGGGGTTGTACGAGCAGTACTTC.